These 13 T cell receptor beta chains share one sample of origin, sequenced in a study of T cell responses to AZD1222 COVID-19 vaccine. The table came from immunoSEQ multiplex PCR; TCRdb's copy has only in-frame clones and leaves some out. The data contain about 150,000 clones, approximately 92% of them singletons. The source was peripheral blood, collected 28 days after the second AZD1222 dose. Receptor source: an adult who received the AZD1222 COVID-19 vaccine.

The CDR3 region is CASSLVAGEDTQYF. CDR3 in DNA: TGCGCCAGCAGCTTGGTTGCCGGGGAAGATACGCAGTATTTT. J is TRBJ2-3 and V is TRBV5-1; possibly TRBD2 for D (5 bases). Trimming removed 0 bases at V and 5 bases at J, with 10 bases between. Germline values: CDR1 SGHRS, CDR2 YFSETQ. The CDR3 is 14 amino acids. Full variable domain (outside the CDR3, taken from reference TRBV5-1 and TRBJ2-3): KAGVTQTPRYLIKTRGQQVTLSCSPISGHRSVSWYQQTPGQGLQFLFEYFSETQRNKGNFPGRFSGRQFSNSRSEMNVSTLELGDSALYLCASSLVAGEDTQYFGPGTRLTVL.

This chain links TRBV18 with TRBJ1-4, with D possibly being TRBD1 (6 bases). Germline V gene lookup returns CDR1 KGHSH and CDR2 LQKENI. The CDR3 covers 17 residues. V was cut by 4 bases and J by 0 bases, with 15 bases left in between. The CDR3 DNA sequence: TGTGCCAGCTCACAGACAGGAGGTTCCGCAACTAATGAAAAACTGTTTTTT. It codes for CASSQTGGSATNEKLFF.

This clone appeared once. The chain combines TRBV4-1 with TRBJ2-1, with 8 bases matching TRBD2. Trimming took 2 bases from V and 3 from J; bases not matched to a gene: 6. This CDR3 is 16 amino acids long. Germline loops: CDR1 MGHRA, CDR2 YSYEKL. The CDR3 protein is CASSQQGGTSYNEQFF. The CDR3 nucleotides read TGCGCCAGCAGCCAACAGGGAGGGACTAGCTACAATGAGCAGTTCTTC.

The V call is TRBV10-1, the J call TRBJ1-5; D may be TRBD1 (5 bases). CDR3 length equals 14 residues. Trimming removed 5 bases from V and 0 bases from J, with 8 bases in between. Germline CDR1 WNHNN, CDR2 SYGVQD (reference sequence). The CDR3 here is CASSSGASNQPQHF. In nucleotides, the CDR3 is TGCGCCAGCAGTTCTGGGGCTAGCAATCAGCCCCAGCATTTT.

The V gene is TRBV2, the J gene TRBJ2-1; 12 bases map to TRBD2. Germline trimming cut 7 bases from V and 7 bases from J; bases unmatched to any gene: 8. The CDR3 runs 15 residues. CDR1 and CDR2 from the germline V gene are SNHLY and FYNNEI. The chain's CDR3 is CASTTTSGRKNEQFF. Here the CDR3 DNA reads TGTGCCAGCACGACAACTAGCGGGAGGAAGAATGAGCAGTTCTTC.

The V call is TRBV29-1, the J call TRBJ2-1; possible D gene TRBD2, 6 bases. Between the trimmed V and J ends, which lost 4 bases and 0 bases, there was a span of 16 bases. CDR3 length: 16 amino acids. In germline, CDR1 is SQVTM, CDR2 ANQGSEA. Here the CDR3 reads CSVVGGIGSSYNEQFF. The CDR3 DNA is TGCAGCGTTGTGGGGGGAATTGGGAGCTCCTACAATGAGCAGTTCTTC.

The chain recombines TRBV14 with TRBJ2-1, with 11 bases lining up with TRBD2. V gave up 6 bases and J gave up 7 bases; unmatched junction bases: 8. Germline V CDR1 and CDR2: SGHDN, FVKESK. CDR3 length: 15 amino acids. The CDR3 coding sequence is TGTGCCAGCAGTCGGACTAGCGGGTCGGGGAATGAGCAGTTCTTC. Amino acid sequence: CASSRTSGSGNEQFF.

The chain has TRBV12-3 or TRBV12-4 and TRBJ1-3; the match to TRBD1 covers 7 bases. The CDR3 covers 13 residues. The V gene end was trimmed by 5 bases and the J gene end by 4 bases; junction bases not matched to a gene: 2. CDR3 protein: CASSQQGGNTIYF. The CDR3, as DNA: TGTGCCAGCAGTCAACAGGGGGGAAACACCATATATTTT.

DNA of the CDR3: TGTGCCAGTAGTATGGCGACACTGGGCACCTACGAGCAGTACTTC. Its protein product is CASSMATLGTYEQYF. This chain connects TRBV19 to TRBJ2-7; no definite D call. The CDR3 extends over 15 amino acids. Per the germline V gene, CDR1 is LNHDA and CDR2 is SQIVND (reference sequence). Trimming pared 3 bases from V and 2 bases from J, leaving 14 bases between.

The rearrangement links TRBV19 to TRBJ2-1, with D perhaps matching TRBD2 (5 bases). The CDR3 length is 16 residues. Per germline, CDR1 LNHDA and CDR2 SQIVND (reference sequence). Deletions cut 6 bases from V and 3 bases from J, with 18 bases between. CDR3 nucleotide sequence: TGTGCCAGTAGCTCGATTGAGGGAACAAACTACAATGAGCAGTTCTTC. Its protein is CASSSIEGTNYNEQFF.

The gene calls are TRBV4-1 and TRBJ1-1; TRBD1 aligns across 12 bases. CDR3 length: 17 residues. V dropped 4 bases and J dropped 0; count of bases not matched to a gene: 6. CDR1 and CDR2 (germline): MGHRA, YSYEKL. The CDR3 DNA is TGCGCCAGCAGCCCGGGACAGGGGGCGGGTTTGAACACTGAAGCTTTCTTT. It codes for CASSPGQGAGLNTEAFF.

The chain is built from TRBV28 and TRBJ1-2; 10 bases match TRBD1. The CDR3 totals 15 residues. Germline V lookup: CDR1 MDHEN, CDR2 SYDVKM. Trimming removed 3 bases from V and 3 bases from J; junction bases left unmatched: 4. CDR3 coding DNA: TGTGCCAGCAGTTTTGGGGACAGGGGACACTATGGCTACACCTTC. Protein sequence: CASSFGDRGHYGYTF.

The J gene is TRBJ2-7, the V gene TRBV27; D remains ambiguous. There are 12 residues in the CDR3. CDR1 and CDR2 from the germline V gene are MNHEY and SMNVEV (reference sequence). The V end was cut by 5 bases, the J end by 0 bases, with 5 bases between. Written as DNA, the CDR3 is TGTGCCAGCAGTCCCTCCTCCTACGAGCAGTACTTC. Its translation: CASSPSSYEQYF.